This T cell receptor beta chain was captured by sequencing in a study of shared clonotypes between healthy human individuals. Study outcomes and limitations: Memory subsets generally showed lower estimated richness than naive subsets. Represented genetic and exposure-history diversity was restricted by having few donors.

Profiled with immunoSEQ multiplex PCR; TCRdb holds only in-frame clones, not every one. The table has roughly 2.2 million clones, 80% to 95% seen once. V shed 2 bases and J shed 0 bases, with 7 bases lying between them. Germline values: CDR1 KGHSH, CDR2 LQKENI. The length of the CDR3 is 14 residues. Regarding this clone: Its specificity is not known. Other DNA sequences in the sample encode the same CDR3.

CD4+ cells underwent separation, giving CD45RA+ naive and CD45RA-negative memory subsets. This TCR was sampled from a man in his late teens or twenties in good health. Some clones in this sample may be carry-over from other donors' samples. V usage is TRBV18 and J usage is TRBJ2-5, with a weak D call TRBD2 (6 bases). Sample: naive CD4+ T cells from PBMCs. Indicated subset: CD45RA+ positively selected. CDR3: CASSPSGDQETQYF. CDR3 DNA sequence: TGTGCCAGCTCACCATCGGGAGACCAAGAGACCCAGTACTTC. Combining the CDR3 with reference TRBV18 and TRBJ2-5 gives the whole variable domain NAGVMQNPRHLVRRRGQEARLRCSPMKGHSHVYWYRQLPEEGLKFMVYLQKENIIDESGMPKERFSAEFPKEGPSILRIQQVVRGDSAAYFCASSPSGDQETQYFGPGTRLLVL.